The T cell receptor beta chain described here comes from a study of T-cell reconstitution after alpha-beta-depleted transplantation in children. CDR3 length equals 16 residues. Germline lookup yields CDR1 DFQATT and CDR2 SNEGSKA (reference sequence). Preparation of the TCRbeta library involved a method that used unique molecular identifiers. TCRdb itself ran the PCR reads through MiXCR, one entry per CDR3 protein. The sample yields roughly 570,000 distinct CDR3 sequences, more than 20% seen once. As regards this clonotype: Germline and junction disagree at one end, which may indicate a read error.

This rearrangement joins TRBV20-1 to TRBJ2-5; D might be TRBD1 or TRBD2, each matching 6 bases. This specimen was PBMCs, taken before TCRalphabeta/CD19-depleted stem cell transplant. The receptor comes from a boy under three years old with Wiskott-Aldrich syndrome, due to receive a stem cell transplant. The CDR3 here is CTARDELTGTGETQYF. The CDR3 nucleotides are TGCACTGCTAGAGACGAGCTAACAGGGACTGGAGAGACCCAGTACTTC.